This entry is about one TCR beta chain. What this receptor recognizes is not known. The input lacks base qualities; no much larger clone sits a single base away. Trimming takes 4 bases off V and 4 bases off J; junction bases not matched to a gene: 9. CDR1 and CDR2 are drawn from the germline V gene: SGHTS, YDEGEE. From cysteine to phenylalanine, the CDR3 is 17 amino acids long. Only the CDR3 part of the read is kept: 51 bases, read in frame from the first base. The data are from a study of blood T cell repertoires in COVID-19 (dated by TCRdb to 2019 to 2021). For context, the study as a whole: Samples covering the acute and convalescent phases of COVID-19 were provided by collaborators in the United States, Italy and Spain. Deeply sampled blood TCRbeta repertoires from subjects exposed to, actively infected with, or recovered from COVID-19 were included in the dataset. A de-identified subject ID, COVID-19 status, age in years and sex were almost always included in the sample metadata. The material from the prospective study consisted of cDNA or gDNA derived from T cells, B-cell-depleted T cells, or PBMCs. Samples were obtained from the ongoing ImmuneRACE study (first 160 participants) and from 950 to 1,500 subjects provided by 6 global collaborators. Where HLA class I and class II types were available, the types were taken from metadata supplied by the sample provider, not from assay-based typing. The repertoires were released in a freely available public database meant as a resource for research on the immune response to SARS-CoV-2.

A second Seattle source provided samples from volunteer blood donors who had recovered from COVID-19. Whole blood was collected in K2EDTA tubes by collaborating institutions according to the institutions' own protocols. Collaborator samples were shipped for TCRbeta analysis as frozen whole blood, isolated PBMCs, or DNA extracted from either sample type. TCRbeta CDR3 regions were amplified from genomic DNA using the immunoSEQ Assay, a bias-controlled multiplex PCR. From the authors' description of their analysis: Nucleated cell counts per sample were estimated from amplification of reference gene primers within the assay. To quantify the absolute abundance of each unique TCRbeta CDR3 rearrangement, sequence reads were collapsed and filtered. For each sample, productive Simpson clonality was calculated as the square root of Simpson's diversity index across productive rearrangements. TCRdb stores this immuneACCESS table with in-frame sequences only. Part of the clones is absent; in the studies checked, under half of the shortfall reflects unresolved V genes, and no reason is known for the rest. The DNA gave D and trimming, while V, J and clone size come from that table. This sample lists 310,000 or so clones; 80% to 90% were detected once. The ten largest clones add up to 5% to 7% of the sample.

The paper as a whole reports these results and caveats: The amount of clinical and demographic metadata varied by source and participant and was provided uncurated.

The sequence links TRBV5-8 to TRBJ2-2, with 11 central nucleotides matching TRBD1. This TCR was sampled from a man between 18 and 29 years old who had recovered from COVID-19. The sample was peripheral blood. DNA sequence: TGTGCCAGCAGCCCGCACCTCGGGACAGGGGGCACCGGGGAGCTGTTTTTT. Its protein product is CASSPHLGTGGTGELFF.